The 27 T cell receptor beta chains given below trace back to one sample, sequenced in a study of monozygotic twins with inflammatory bowel disease. Reprocessing the 5' RACE reads, TCRdb reports a single entry for every CDR3 protein and omits DNA. The sample shows around 150,000 distinct CDR3 sequences, and roughly 3% sits with its ten largest clones. Sequenced sample: blood. The receptors here all came from a human donor with ulcerative colitis or Crohn's disease, or a healthy co-twin of an affected twin (not recorded which).

The J gene is TRBJ2-7, the V gene TRBV30; TCRdb reports TRBD2, a call that lacks DNA to check it against. Germline CDR1 and CDR2: GTSNPN and SVGIG (reference sequence). The CDR3 consists of 14 residues. CDR3 amino acids: CAWTGINSNYEQYF.

The chain employs TRBV20-1 and TRBJ2-1; TCRdb reports TRBD2, a call that lacks DNA to check it against. CDR1 and CDR2 from the germline V gene are DFQATT and SNEGSKA (reference sequence). The CDR3 totals 15 residues. CDR3 sequence: CSATTSGSYRDEQFF.

This sequence joins TRBV12-3 or TRBV12-4 and TRBJ2-2; no DNA is available, so the TRBD2 call from TCRdb remains unchecked. The CDR3 loop spans 17 amino acids. CDR3: CASSGPSGTHATGELFF.

The V call is TRBV20-1, the J call TRBJ2-7; TCRdb reports TRBD1, a call that lacks DNA to check it against. Germline lookup yields CDR1 DFQATT and CDR2 SNEGSKA (reference sequence). The CDR3 covers 17 residues. This chain's CDR3 is CSARPGQVIGGSYEQYF.

The chain joins TRBV5-4 to TRBJ2-3; TCRdb outputs TRBD1, but without DNA this stays unchecked. The CDR3 totals 17 residues. Germline V gene lookup returns CDR1 SGHNT and CDR2 YYREEE (reference sequence). CDR3 loop: CASSLTPGPRTTDTQYF.

The J gene is TRBJ2-1, the V gene TRBV7-9; TCRdb selects TRBD1, and the lack of DNA leaves this call unchecked. The CDR3 has 14 amino acids. Germline values: CDR1 SEHNR, CDR2 FQNEAQ (reference sequence). CDR3 sequence: CASSSRGVQALQFF.

V is TRBV27 and J is TRBJ2-1; absent DNA, TCRdb's TRBD2 call cannot be checked. CDR1 and CDR2 (germline): MNHEY, SMNVEV (reference sequence). The length of the CDR3 is 15 residues. The CDR3 here is CASTRAGLTYNEQFF.

The CDR3 is CASSLGPAYGYTF. The chain joins TRBV11-2 to TRBJ1-2. The CDR3 consists of 13 residues. Germline V gene lookup returns CDR1 SGHAT and CDR2 FQNNGV.

This chain joins TRBV7-6 and TRBJ2-2. Looked up from germline, CDR1 is SGHVS and CDR2 is FNYEAQ. The CDR3 has 16 residues. The CDR3 protein is CASSLARPENTGELFF. The complete variable domain, with remaining parts taken from reference TRBV7-6 and TRBJ2-2, reads GAGVSQSPRYKVTKRGQDVALRCDPISGHVSLYWYRQALGQGPEFLTYFNYEAQQDKSGLPNDRFSAERPEGSISTLTIQRTEQRDSAMYRCASSLARPENTGELFFGEGSRLTVL.

The J gene is TRBJ2-1, the V gene TRBV20-1; TCRdb reports TRBD1, a call that lacks DNA to check it against. CDR3 length equals 15 residues. Germline CDR1 and CDR2: DFQATT and SNEGSKA (reference sequence). CDR3 region: CSAPTGTEGSNEQFF.

The chain links TRBV7-2 to TRBJ2-1; checking the TCRdb D call of TRBD2 is not possible without DNA. There are 17 residues in the CDR3. Germline V gene lookup returns CDR1 SGHTA and CDR2 FQGNSA. CDR3 sequence reads: CASSLTWGRARGPEQFF.

The chain uses TRBV11-3 and TRBJ2-2. Germline CDR1 reads SGHNT; CDR2 reads YENEEA. CDR3 length equals 16 residues. This CDR3 is CASSLAAYEGTGELFF.

The chain has TRBV10-3 and TRBJ2-7. Per germline, CDR1 ENHRY and CDR2 SYGVKD. This CDR3 contains 12 residues. The CDR3 loop reads CAIKSDSYEQYF.

The CDR3 spells CASSHLGQGGNEQFF. This chain links TRBV12-3 or TRBV12-4 with TRBJ2-1; TCRdb's D gene call, TRBD1, goes unchecked for lack of DNA. The CDR3 has 15 amino acids.

J is TRBJ2-7 and V is TRBV20-1; TCRdb's D call, TRBD2, is unchecked because there is no DNA. Germline values: CDR1 DFQATT, CDR2 SNEGSKA (reference sequence). This CDR3 region has 13 residues. The CDR3 spells CSARLAAAYEQYF.

The rearrangement uses TRBV4-2 and TRBJ2-7. Germline CDR1 reads LGHNA; CDR2 reads YNFKEQ. The CDR3 length is 12 residues. CDR3 in amino acids: CASSGQHNEQYF.

The chain has TRBV28 and TRBJ2-3; TCRdb selects TRBD2, and the lack of DNA leaves this call unchecked. Germline assignment: CDR1 MDHEN and CDR2 SYDVKM. This CDR3 has 13 residues. The CDR3 sequence is CASSREGEDTQYF.

The genes are TRBV20-1 and TRBJ1-5. The CDR3 is 12 residues long. Germline CDR1 and CDR2: DFQATT and SNEGSKA (reference sequence). The CDR3 reads CSARASNQPQHF.

The V and J genes are TRBV20-1 and TRBJ1-2; TCRdb indicates TRBD1, and absent DNA this call remains unverified. This CDR3 comprises 14 residues. The germline gives CDR1 DFQATT, CDR2 SNEGSKA (reference sequence). CDR3 in amino acids: CSARLEREGDGYTF.

This rearrangement joins TRBV13 to TRBJ2-1; TCRdb picks TRBD2, but there is no DNA to check that call. Germline V CDR1 and CDR2: PRHDT, FYEKMQ (reference sequence). The CDR3 covers 20 residues. The CDR3 here is CASSLYSRTSGKSSYNEQFF.

The chain recombines TRBV6-2 or TRBV6-3 with TRBJ2-7; TCRdb returns TRBD2, unconfirmable since there is no DNA. The germline gives CDR1 MNHEY, CDR2 SVGEGT. The CDR3 consists of 19 residues. The CDR3 sequence: CASSYEGAISASGMYEQYF.

The chain recombines TRBV27 with TRBJ2-5; TCRdb outputs TRBD2, but without DNA this stays unchecked. The germline CDR1 and CDR2 sequences are MNHEY and SMNVEV (reference sequence). The CDR3 has 13 amino acids. The CDR3 is CASSLGTWETQYF.

The chain has TRBV5-1 and TRBJ2-1. Germline assignment: CDR1 SGHRS and CDR2 YFSETQ. This CDR3 is 11 amino acids long. The CDR3 sequence: CASLGYNEQFF.

The chain recombines TRBV5-6 with TRBJ2-3; the TCRdb call, TRBD1, lacks DNA for checking. Germline CDR1 is SGHDT and CDR2 is YYEEEE. The CDR3 has 15 residues. CDR3 in amino acids: CASSLDRGHGDTQYF.

The chain employs TRBV3-1 and TRBJ1-1. The CDR3 totals 14 residues. Looked up from germline, CDR1 is LGHDT and CDR2 is YNNKEL (reference sequence). The CDR3 is CASSQDSLNTEAFF.

V is TRBV6-2 or TRBV6-3 and J is TRBJ2-7; with no DNA, the TCRdb D assignment of TRBD2 cannot be verified. CDR3 length equals 16 residues. Germline CDR1 is MNHEY and CDR2 is SVGEGT. CDR3 loop: CASTPNLLAGENEQYF.

The chain uses TRBV3-1 and TRBJ1-2. This CDR3 comprises 18 residues. Looked up from germline, CDR1 is LGHDT and CDR2 is YNNKEL (reference sequence). This CDR3 reads CASSHKGGGTRANYGYTF.